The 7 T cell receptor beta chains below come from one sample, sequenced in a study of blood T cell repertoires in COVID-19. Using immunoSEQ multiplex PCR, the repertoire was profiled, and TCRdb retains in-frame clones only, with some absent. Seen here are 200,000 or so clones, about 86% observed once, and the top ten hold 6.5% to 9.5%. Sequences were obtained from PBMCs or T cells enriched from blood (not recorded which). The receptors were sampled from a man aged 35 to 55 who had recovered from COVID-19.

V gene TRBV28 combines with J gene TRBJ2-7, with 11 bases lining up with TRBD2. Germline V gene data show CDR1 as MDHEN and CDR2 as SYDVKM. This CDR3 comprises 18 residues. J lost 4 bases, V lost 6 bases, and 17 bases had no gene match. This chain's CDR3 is CASRPNRLTSGGRYEQYF. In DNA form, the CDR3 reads TGTGCCAGCAGACCAAACCGACTCACTAGCGGGGGTAGATACGAGCAGTACTTC.

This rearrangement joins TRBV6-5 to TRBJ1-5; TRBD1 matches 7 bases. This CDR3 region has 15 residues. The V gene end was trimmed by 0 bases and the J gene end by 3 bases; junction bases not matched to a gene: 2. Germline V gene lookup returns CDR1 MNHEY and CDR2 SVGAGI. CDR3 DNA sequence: TGTGCCAGCAGTTACTCGGGACAGCTCAATCAGCCCCAGCATTTT. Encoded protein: CASSYSGQLNQPQHF.

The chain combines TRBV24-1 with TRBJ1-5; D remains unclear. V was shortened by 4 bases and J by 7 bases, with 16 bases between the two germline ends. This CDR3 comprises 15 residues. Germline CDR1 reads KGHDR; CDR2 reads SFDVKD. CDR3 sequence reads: CATSEEGGPSQPQHF. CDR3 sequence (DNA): TGTGCCACCAGTGAGGAGGGAGGCCCTAGCCAGCCCCAGCATTTT.

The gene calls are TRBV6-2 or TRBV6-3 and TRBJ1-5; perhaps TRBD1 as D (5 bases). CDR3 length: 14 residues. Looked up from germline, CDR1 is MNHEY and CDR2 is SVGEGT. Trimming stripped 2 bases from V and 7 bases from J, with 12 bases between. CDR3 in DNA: TGTGCCAGCAGTTACGCCAGGGAATCACAGCCCCAGCATTTT. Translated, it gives CASSYARESQPQHF.

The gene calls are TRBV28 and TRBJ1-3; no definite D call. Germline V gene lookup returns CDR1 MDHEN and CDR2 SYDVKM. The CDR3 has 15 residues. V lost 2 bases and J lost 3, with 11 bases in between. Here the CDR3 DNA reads TGTGCCAGCAGTTTAGGGTCGGCGGATGGAAACACCATATATTTT. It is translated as CASSLGSADGNTIYF. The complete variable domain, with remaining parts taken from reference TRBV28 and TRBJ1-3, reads DVKVTQSSRYLVKRTGEKVFLECVQDMDHENMFWYRQDPGLGLRLIYFSYDVKMKEKGDIPEGYSVSREKKERFSLILESASTNQTSMYLCASSLGSADGNTIYFGEGSWLTVV.

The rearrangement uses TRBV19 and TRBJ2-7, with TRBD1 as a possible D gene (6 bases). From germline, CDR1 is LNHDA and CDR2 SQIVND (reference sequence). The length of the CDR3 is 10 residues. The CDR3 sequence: CYRENCEQYF. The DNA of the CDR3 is TGTTACAGGGAGAATTGTGAGCAGTACTTC.

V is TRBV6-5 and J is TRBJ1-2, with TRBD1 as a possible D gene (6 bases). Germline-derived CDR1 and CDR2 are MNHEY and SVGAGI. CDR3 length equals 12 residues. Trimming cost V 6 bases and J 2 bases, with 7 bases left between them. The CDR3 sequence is CASSGQNYGYTF. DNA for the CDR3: TGTGCCAGCAGCGGACAGAACTATGGCTACACCTTC.